Below, one T cell receptor (beta chain) is given with its context. Data came from immunoSEQ multiplex PCR; TCRdb stores just in-frame clones and leaves some out. The table shows 41,000 or so clones, with 87% occurring only once. This sample was taken from a study of blood T cell repertoires in COVID-19. Germline loops: CDR1 SGHTA, CDR2 FQGNSA. The trim removed 6 bases at V and 0 bases at J, leaving 5 bases unmatched. The CDR3 loop spans 15 amino acids. Material for sequencing was peripheral blood. V and J are TRBV7-2 and TRBJ1-3; 7 bases fit TRBD1. The source is a man in his 60s with acute or convalescent COVID-19. This CDR3 reads CASRGQPSSGNTIYF. In nucleotides, the CDR3 is TGTGCCAGCAGGGGACAGCCGAGCTCTGGAAACACCATATATTTT.